The 30 T cell receptor beta chains below all came from one sample that was sequenced in a study of blood T cell repertoires in COVID-19. Assay: immunoSEQ multiplex PCR; the TCRdb copy retains only in-frame clones and omits some. The table shows some 200,000 clones, with about 85% occurring only once. Sequenced input: peripheral blood. These receptors originate from a man aged 65-85 years with acute or convalescent COVID-19.

The chain is built from TRBV28 and TRBJ2-5; TRBD1 aligns across 11 bases. Germline loops: CDR1 MDHEN, CDR2 SYDVKM. CDR3 length: 17 amino acids. Germline trimming cut 2 bases from V and 7 bases from J; bases unmatched to any gene: 12. The CDR3 protein is CASSLGSGTGGGGTQYF. The CDR3 coding sequence is TGTGCCAGCAGTTTAGGCTCCGGGACAGGGGGAGGCGGGACCCAGTACTTC. Full variable domain (rest looked up from reference TRBV28 and TRBJ2-5): DVKVTQSSRYLVKRTGEKVFLECVQDMDHENMFWYRQDPGLGLRLIYFSYDVKMKEKGDIPEGYSVSREKKERFSLILESASTNQTSMYLCASSLGSGTGGGGTQYFGPGTRLLVL.

The chain has TRBV11-2 and TRBJ2-7; 8 bases fit TRBD1. CDR3 length: 16 amino acids. Germline-derived CDR1 and CDR2 are SGHAT and FQNNGV. J lost 6 bases, V lost 0 bases, and 10 bases had no gene match. The CDR3 DNA reads TGTGCCAGCAGCTTAGAGTCGACAGGGGCAATGGGCGAGCAGTACTTC. It specifies CASSLESTGAMGEQYF. Together with reference TRBV11-2 and TRBJ2-7, the CDR3 gives the full variable domain: EAGVAQSPRYKIIEKRQSVAFWCNPISGHATLYWYQQILGQGPKLLIQFQNNGVVDDSQLPKDRFSAERLKGVDSTLKIQPAKLEDSAVYLCASSLESTGAMGEQYFGPGTRLTVT.

J is TRBJ2-7 and V is TRBV6-1; 8 nucleotides align to TRBD1. The CDR3 extends over 14 amino acids. The junction had 5 bases not matched to a gene; V was cut back by 3 bases and J by 4 bases. Germline V gene lookup returns CDR1 MNHNS and CDR2 SASEGT. CDR3 bases: TGTGCCAGCAGTGAGCCAGGGGGCAGTTACGAGCAGTACTTC. Encoded protein: CASSEPGGSYEQYF.

The chain couples TRBV10-3 to TRBJ1-2, with 8 bases matching TRBD1. The CDR3 runs 13 residues. Germline loops: CDR1 ENHRY, CDR2 SYGVKD. The V gene end was trimmed by 8 bases and the J gene end by 3 bases; junction bases not matched to a gene: 5. CDR3 residues: CAIPTGGDYGYTF. In nucleotides, the CDR3 is TGTGCCATCCCTACAGGGGGGGACTATGGCTACACCTTC.

V and J are TRBV6-5 and TRBJ1-6; TRBD1 matches at 7 bases. Unmatched junction bases numbered 9, after V lost 6 bases and J lost 10 bases. The germline V gene has CDR1 MNHEY and CDR2 SVGAGI. This CDR3 is 14 amino acids long. The CDR3 DNA reads TGTGCCAGCAGAACGACAGGGTTGATATCACCCCTCCACTTT. Translation: CASRTTGLISPLHF.

The rearrangement joins TRBV14 to TRBJ2-1, with 11 positions matching TRBD2. This CDR3 has 19 residues. The V gene's germline CDR1 is SGHDN and CDR2 FVKESK. With V trimmed by 0 bases and J by 6 bases, 13 bases remained unmatched. The CDR3 loop reads CASSQEVRSSGRFANEQFF. The CDR3 DNA reads as TGTGCCAGCAGCCAAGAAGTGAGGTCTAGCGGGAGGTTTGCCAATGAGCAGTTCTTC.

V and J are TRBV4-2 and TRBJ2-7, with TRBD1 matching 7 bases. The CDR3 extends over 15 amino acids. The germline gives CDR1 LGHNA, CDR2 YNFKEQ. Unmatched junction bases numbered 8, after V lost 4 bases and J lost 2 bases. The CDR3 DNA reads TGTGCCAGCAGCCCTTTCAGGGGGTCGACCTACGAGCAGTACTTC. This encodes CASSPFRGSTYEQYF.

Only one count was recorded for this clone. This chain joins TRBV7-9 and TRBJ2-1; D is possibly TRBD2 (6 bases). V was cut by 5 bases and J by 2 bases, with 13 bases left in between. This CDR3 spans 15 amino acids. Per the germline V gene, CDR1 is SEHNR and CDR2 is FQNEAQ (reference sequence). CDR3 sequence reads: CASSRTTSTYNEQFF. The CDR3 bases are TGTGCCAGCAGCCGGACTACCTCCACCTACAATGAGCAGTTCTTC.

J is TRBJ1-6 and V is TRBV25-1; the D gene is possibly TRBD1 (5 bases). The CDR3 loop spans 17 amino acids. Germline lookup yields CDR1 MGHDK and CDR2 SYGVNS. Trimming pared 4 bases from V and 13 bases from J, leaving 26 bases between. The CDR3 region has the DNA TGTGCCAGCAGTGGGACGAAAGGGGTGGGCAGTTTTAATCCCCTCCACTTT. Its translation is CASSGTKGVGSFNPLHF.

This clone was seen ten or more times. This chain uses TRBV7-9 with TRBJ1-3, with unresolved D. Germline CDR1 reads SEHNR; CDR2 reads FQNEAQ (reference sequence). CDR3 length: 17 residues. The germline V and J ends were trimmed by 5 bases and 1 base, with 18 bases remaining between them. CDR3 coding DNA: TGTGCCAGCAGCCCTCTTCGGTCGGGGAATTCTGGAAACACCATATATTTT. It is translated as CASSPLRSGNSGNTIYF.

The chain uses TRBV21-1 and TRBJ1-3; no DNA check was done on the table's D call, TRBD1. TRBV21-1 is a known pseudogene. The length of the CDR3 is 14 residues. The CDR3 loop reads CASSKKGAGNTIYF. In DNA, the CDR3 is TGTGCCAGCAGCAAAAAAGGGGCTGGAAACACCATATATTTT.

In DNA form, the CDR3 reads TGTGCCAGCAGTGAAAGTGACAGGCCCACTGAAGCTTTCTTT. Translation: CASSESDRPTEAFF. The V gene is TRBV2, the J gene TRBJ1-1; maybe TRBD1 (6 bases). Trimming took off 2 bases at V and 4 bases at J, with 11 bases between the two ends. Germline V gene data show CDR1 as SNHLY and CDR2 as FYNNEI. The CDR3 consists of 14 residues.

This sequence joins TRBV29-1 and TRBJ2-2; 9 bases align to TRBD1. J gave up 6 bases and V 7 bases, and 3 bases lay outside the gene matches. The CDR3 contains 12 residues. Germline CDR1 SQVTM, CDR2 ANQGSEA. CDR3 coding DNA: TGCAGCGGCCGACAGGGGGCCGGGGAGCTGTTTTTT. It is translated as CSGRQGAGELFF.

CDR3 amino acids: CASSLTSGRGSYNEQFF. CDR3 coding DNA: TGTGCCAGCAGCCTGACTAGCGGGAGGGGCTCCTACAATGAGCAGTTCTTC. The chain combines TRBV7-2 with TRBJ2-1; 14 nucleotides agree with TRBD2. Germline-derived CDR1 and CDR2 are SGHTA and FQGNSA. V was pared by 5 bases and J by 0 bases, with 3 bases of the junction left unmatched. The CDR3 loop spans 17 amino acids.

The gene calls are TRBV19 and TRBJ2-3, with 8 bases aligning to TRBD2. This CDR3 spans 15 amino acids. Germline V gene sequence: CDR1 LNHDA, CDR2 SQIVND (reference sequence). The junction had 4 bases not matched to a gene; V was cut back by 4 bases and J by 1 base. The CDR3 sequence: CASSTPGGGTDTQYF. Here the CDR3 DNA reads TGTGCCAGTAGTACCCCGGGGGGGGGCACAGATACGCAGTATTTT.

This sequence joins TRBV27 and TRBJ2-1; 7 positions agree with TRBD2. Germline V lookup: CDR1 MNHEY, CDR2 SMNVEV (reference sequence). V was clipped by 5 bases and J by 5 bases; unmatched bases: 12. The CDR3 sequence is 16 residues long. The CDR3 coding sequence is TGTGCCAGCAGTCATGCCGGGGAGGGTTGGCACAATGAGCAGTTCTTC. The encoded protein is CASSHAGEGWHNEQFF.

The chain's CDR3 is CASSSSAYQETQYF. Written as DNA, the CDR3 is TGTGCCAGCAGCTCTAGCGCATACCAAGAGACCCAGTACTTC. The chain carries TRBV5-5 and TRBJ2-5; maybe TRBD2 (6 bases). Germline V gene sequence: CDR1 SGHKS, CDR2 YYEKEE (reference sequence). V was cut by 3 bases and J by 0 bases, with 9 bases left in between. The CDR3 runs to 14 residues.

CDR3 protein: CASSYRRLAGDEQFF. DNA of the CDR3: TGTGCCAGCAGTTACAGGCGTTTAGCGGGGGACGAGCAGTTCTTC. This chain joins TRBV6-2 or TRBV6-3 and TRBJ2-1; TRBD2 matches at 9 bases. Unmatched junction bases numbered 9, after V lost 2 bases and J lost 10 bases. There are 15 residues in the CDR3. The germline CDR1 and CDR2 sequences are MNHEY and SVGEGT.

V and J are TRBV19 and TRBJ2-2; no definite D call. Trimming removed 4 bases at V and 3 bases at J, with 15 bases between. CDR1 is LNHDA and CDR2 is SQIVND in the germline V gene (reference sequence). The CDR3 is 16 residues long. CDR3 coding DNA: TGTGCCAGTAGTACCCTTACTGACACGTACACCGGGGAGCTGTTTTTT. Translated: CASSTLTDTYTGELFF. Filled out from reference TRBV19 and TRBJ2-2, the complete variable domain reads DGGITQSPKYLFRKEGQNVTLSCEQNLNHDAMYWYRQDPGQGLRLIYYSQIVNDFQKGDIAEGYSVSREKKESFPLTVTSAQKNPTAFYLCASSTLTDTYTGELFFGEGSRLTVL.

The chain has TRBV10-3 and TRBJ2-7, with TRBD2 identical over 10 bases. Trimming at V came to 0 bases and at J to 6 bases, leaving 2 bases not matched to a gene. CDR3 size: 14 residues. CDR1 is ENHRY and CDR2 is SYGVKD in the germline V gene. DNA for the CDR3: TGTGCCATCAGTGAGTCCCGGACTAGCGGCGAGCAGTACTTC. Translated, it gives CAISESRTSGEQYF.

V usage is TRBV13 and J usage is TRBJ2-5; D is possibly TRBD1 (5 bases). The germline gives CDR1 PRHDT, CDR2 FYEKMQ (reference sequence). This CDR3 is 14 amino acids long. V was cut by 4 bases and J by 2 bases, with 11 bases left in between. CDR3 nucleotide sequence: TGTGCCAGCAGCTATTTCGACAGACAAGAGACCCAGTACTTC. Its protein product is CASSYFDRQETQYF.

V is TRBV6-5 and J is TRBJ2-2, with 8 bases fitting TRBD2. The trim removed 7 bases at V and 4 bases at J, leaving 8 bases unmatched. Germline CDR1 reads MNHEY; CDR2 reads SVGAGI. CDR3 length: 15 amino acids. The CDR3, as DNA: TGTGCCAGCACTTTGACGGGACTAGTCACCGGGGAGCTGTTTTTT. Residues: CASTLTGLVTGELFF.

The J gene is TRBJ2-5, the V gene TRBV5-5; TRBD1 matches at 9 bases. The germline gives CDR1 SGHKS, CDR2 YYEKEE (reference sequence). The CDR3 consists of 16 residues. Trimming cost V 3 bases and J 4 bases; bases outside gene matches: 10. The CDR3 coding sequence is TGTGCCAGCAGCTGGGGGACAGGGATATTAGGAGAGACCCAGTACTTC. This sequence encodes CASSWGTGILGETQYF.

The CDR3 reads CASSFFRDRGAGNQPQHF. The CDR3 coding sequence is TGTGCCAGCAGCTTCTTCCGGGACAGGGGCGCCGGCAATCAGCCCCAGCATTTT. This chain links TRBV14 with TRBJ1-5; 10 nucleotides align to TRBD1. This CDR3 is 18 amino acids long. After removal of 5 bases from V and 2 bases from J, the junction contained 12 bases not matched to a gene. Germline-derived CDR1 and CDR2 are SGHDN and FVKESK.

The chain combines TRBV5-1 with TRBJ2-7, with 9 bases aligning to TRBD2. The germline V gene encodes CDR1 SGHRS and CDR2 YFSETQ. The CDR3 spans 15 residues. Trimming at V came to 1 base and at J to 4 bases, leaving 6 bases not matched to a gene. CDR3 in DNA: TGCGCCAGCAGCTTGTCCCCGGGACTAGCTTACGAGCAGTACTTC. It is translated as CASSLSPGLAYEQYF.

The chain is built from TRBV6-5 and TRBJ2-7; D not resolved. Germline loops: CDR1 MNHEY, CDR2 SVGAGI. Trimming shortened V by 2 bases and J by 9 bases, and 14 bases separated the two germline ends. This CDR3 spans 13 amino acids. The CDR3 reads CASSYPTLVGQYF. In nucleotides, the CDR3 is TGTGCCAGCAGTTACCCTACGCTGGTTGGGCAGTACTTC.

This clone was recorded only once. CDR3 sequence reads: CASSYSPLSIGTGGTTEAFF. The CDR3 DNA reads TGTGCCAGCAGTTACTCCCCCCTCAGTATTGGGACAGGGGGTACCACTGAAGCTTTCTTT. The chain employs TRBV6-2 or TRBV6-3 and TRBJ1-1, with 11 nucleotides matching TRBD1. V shed 0 bases, J shed 4 bases, and the junction held 16 bases outside the gene matches. The CDR3 is 20 residues long. The germline V gene encodes CDR1 MNHEY and CDR2 SVGEGT.

The chain is built from TRBV5-1 and TRBJ1-1; 8 nucleotides match TRBD1. The CDR3 runs to 15 residues. CDR1 and CDR2 (germline): SGHRS, YFSETQ. With 0 bases clipped from V and 3 bases from J, the junction kept 4 bases outside the gene matches. In nucleotides, the CDR3 is TGCGCCAGCAGCTTGGACGGACAGGGCCACACTGAAGCTTTCTTT. Translation: CASSLDGQGHTEAFF. Variable domain in full (rest from reference TRBV5-1 and TRBJ1-1): KAGVTQTPRYLIKTRGQQVTLSCSPISGHRSVSWYQQTPGQGLQFLFEYFSETQRNKGNFPGRFSGRQFSNSRSEMNVSTLELGDSALYLCASSLDGQGHTEAFFGQGTRLTVV.

This chain connects TRBV6-5 to TRBJ1-1; D gene unclear. V lost 2 bases and J lost 3, with 10 bases in between. Germline CDR1 reads MNHEY; CDR2 reads SVGAGI. The CDR3 covers 14 residues. CDR3 nucleotide sequence: TGTGCCAGCAGTTACAATACGGGATACACTGAAGCTTTCTTT. It specifies CASSYNTGYTEAFF.

CDR3 amino acids: CASSQWQGAGGYTF. In DNA form, the CDR3 reads TGTGCCAGCAGCCAATGGCAGGGGGCGGGCGGCTACACCTTC. V and J are TRBV14 and TRBJ1-2, with 8 bases that match TRBD1. There are 14 residues in the CDR3. Germline CDR1 SGHDN, CDR2 FVKESK. The V and J ends lost 2 bases and 8 bases, in that order; junction bases with no gene match: 7.